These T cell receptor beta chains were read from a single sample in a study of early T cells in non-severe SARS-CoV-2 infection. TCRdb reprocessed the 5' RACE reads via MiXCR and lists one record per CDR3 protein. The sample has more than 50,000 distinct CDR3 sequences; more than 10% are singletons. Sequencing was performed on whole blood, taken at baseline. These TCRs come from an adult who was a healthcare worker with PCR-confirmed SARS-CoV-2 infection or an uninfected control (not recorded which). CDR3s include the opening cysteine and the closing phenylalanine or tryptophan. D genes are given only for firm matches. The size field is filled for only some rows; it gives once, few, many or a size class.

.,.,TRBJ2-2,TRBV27,TGTGCCAGCAGTAAAATGGGTTACACCGGGGAGCTGTTTTTT,CASSKMGYTGELFF
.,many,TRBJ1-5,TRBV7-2,TGTGCCAGCAGTTTCGACAGTACCAGCAATCAGCCCCAGCATTTT,CASSFDSTSNQPQHF
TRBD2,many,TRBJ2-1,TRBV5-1,TGCGCCAGCAGTCCGGCTAGCGGAGTGAGCTCCTACAATGAGCAGTTCTTC,CASSPASGVSSYNEQFF
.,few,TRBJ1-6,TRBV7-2,TGTGCCAGCAGCGCCCGGACTCCTACTAATTCACCCCTCCACTTT,CASSARTPTNSPLHF
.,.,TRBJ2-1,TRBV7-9,TGTGCCAGCAGCTTAGGGGCGGGATCGGCCTACAATGAGCAGTTCTTC,CASSLGAGSAYNEQFF
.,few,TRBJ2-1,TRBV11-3,TGTGCCAGCAGCTCTTCTAGAGACAATGAGCAGTTCTTC,CASSSSRDNEQFF
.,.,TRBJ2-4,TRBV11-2,TGTGCCAGCAGCGCATGCGCTGCCAGACGGCTAAACATTCAGTACTTC,CASSACAARRLNIQYF
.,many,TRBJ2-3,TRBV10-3,TGTGCCATCAGTGAGAGGACTGGAAGTCCAGATACGCAGTATTTT,CAISERTGSPDTQYF
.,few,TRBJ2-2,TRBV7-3,TGTGCCAGCAGCCCCAGCGTCACCGGGGAGCTGTTTTTT,CASSPSVTGELFF
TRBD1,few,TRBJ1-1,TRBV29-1,TGCAGCGCTAAGGGTCAAGGGGGCGGAAACACTGAAGCTTTCTTT,CSAKGQGGGNTEAFF
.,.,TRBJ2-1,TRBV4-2,TGTGCCAGCAGCCAAGAAATGGCAGACAATGAGCAGTTCTTC,CASSQEMADNEQFF
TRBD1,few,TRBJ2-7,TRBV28,TGTGCCAGCAGTTTACCCACAGGGGTGCAGTACTTC,CASSLPTGVQYF
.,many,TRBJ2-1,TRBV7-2,TGTGCCAGCAGTTCCGACCGATACAATGAGCAGTTCTTC,CASSSDRYNEQFF
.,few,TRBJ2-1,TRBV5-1,TGCGCCAGCAGCTCCCAGGGAACGGGGGATGAGCAGTTCTTC,CASSSQGTGDEQFF
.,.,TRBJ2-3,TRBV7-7,TGTGCCAGCAGCTTAGGGGAGTTGGATACGCAGTATTTT,CASSLGELDTQYF
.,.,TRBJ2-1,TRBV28,TGTGCCAGCAGTTTAAGTGGGAAAGGCCTTTCCTACAATGAGCAGTTCTTC,CASSLSGKGLSYNEQFF
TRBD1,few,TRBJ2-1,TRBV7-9,TGTGCCAGCACCCTGACAGGGGGCGGAGGTGAGCAGTTCTTC,CASTLTGGGGEQFF
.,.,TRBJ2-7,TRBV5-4,TGTGCCAGCAGCTTGGGAGGGGCAAACTCCTACGAGCAGTACTTC,CASSLGGANSYEQYF
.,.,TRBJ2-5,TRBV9,TGTGCCAGCAGCACCCGTCCCGGGGCAGAAGAGACCCAGTACTTC,CASSTRPGAEETQYF
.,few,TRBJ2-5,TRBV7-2,TGTGCCAGCAGCTTAGGATGGGGTCAGAGGGTCGCCGAGACCCAGTACTTC,CASSLGWGQRVAETQYF
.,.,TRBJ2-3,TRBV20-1,TGCAGTGCTAGAGTTATGACTAGCACAGATACGCAGTATTTT,CSARVMTSTDTQYF
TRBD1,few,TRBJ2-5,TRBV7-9,TGTGCCAGCAGCCCCCAGGGGGCCTATGAGACCCAGTACTTC,CASSPQGAYETQYF
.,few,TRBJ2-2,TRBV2,TGTGCCAGCAGGCTGGGAGCCGGGGAGCTGTTTTTT,CASRLGAGELFF
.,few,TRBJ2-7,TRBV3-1,TGTGCCAGCAGCCGGGGATTGGGGACACAAAGCTCCTACGAGCAGTACTTC,CASSRGLGTQSSYEQYF
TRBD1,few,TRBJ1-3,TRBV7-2,TGTGCCAGCAGCTTAGGCAGGGGGAAAGGAAACACCATATATTTT,CASSLGRGKGNTIYF